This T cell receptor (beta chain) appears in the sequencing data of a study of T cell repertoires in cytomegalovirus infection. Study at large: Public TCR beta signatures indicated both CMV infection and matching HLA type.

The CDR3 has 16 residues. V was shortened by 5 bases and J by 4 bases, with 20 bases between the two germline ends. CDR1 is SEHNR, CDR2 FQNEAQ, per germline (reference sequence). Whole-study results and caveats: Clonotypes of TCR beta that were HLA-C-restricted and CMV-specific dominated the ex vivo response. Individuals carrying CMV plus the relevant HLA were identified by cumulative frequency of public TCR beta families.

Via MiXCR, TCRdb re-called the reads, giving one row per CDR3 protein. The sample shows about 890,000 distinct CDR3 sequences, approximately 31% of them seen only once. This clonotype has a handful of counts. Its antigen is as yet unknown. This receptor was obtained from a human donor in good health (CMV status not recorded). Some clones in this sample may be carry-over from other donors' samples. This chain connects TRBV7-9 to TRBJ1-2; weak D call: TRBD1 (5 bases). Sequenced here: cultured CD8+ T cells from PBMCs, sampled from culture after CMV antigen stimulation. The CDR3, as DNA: TGTGCCAGCAGCACAAGGGTGGGGGTTGCCCTCTATGGCTACACCTTC. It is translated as CASSTRVGVALYGYTF.